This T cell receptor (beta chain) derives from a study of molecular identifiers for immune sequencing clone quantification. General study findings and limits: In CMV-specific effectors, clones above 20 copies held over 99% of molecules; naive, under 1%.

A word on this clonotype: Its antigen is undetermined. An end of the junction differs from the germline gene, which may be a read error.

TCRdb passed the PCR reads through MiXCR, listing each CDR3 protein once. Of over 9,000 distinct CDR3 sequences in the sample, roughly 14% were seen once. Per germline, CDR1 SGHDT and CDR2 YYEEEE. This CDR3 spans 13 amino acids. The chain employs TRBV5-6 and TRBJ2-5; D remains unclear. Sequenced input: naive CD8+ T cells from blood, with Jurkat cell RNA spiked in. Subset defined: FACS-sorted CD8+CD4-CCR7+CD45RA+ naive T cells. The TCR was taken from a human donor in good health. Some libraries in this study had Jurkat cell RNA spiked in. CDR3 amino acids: CASSPEALKTRYF. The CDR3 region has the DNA TGTGCCAGCAGCCCAGAAGCCTTAAAGACCCGGTACTTC.